This T cell receptor (beta chain) was captured in a study of early T cells in non-severe SARS-CoV-2 infection (dated by TCRdb to 2020 to 2022). Describing the broader study: Bulk RNA from unsorted whole blood was used for TCR sequencing, so alpha and beta chains could not be paired.

Libraries were constructed by 5' RACE. Sequenced on a NextSeq 500. The TCR library protocol attached unique molecular identifiers to individual cDNA molecules to correct for sequencing error and PCR bias. Both TCR alpha and beta chains were sequenced, and tight co-correlation was observed between alpha and beta sequence abundances in each sample. Per the source publication's procedure: Decombinator V4 was used to annotate the V gene, J gene and CDR3 of the TCR sequences. TCRs were defined as expanded if a significant change between any two time points was detected under a Poisson model with p below 0.0001. Abundances of TCRs were expressed as counts per million after normalisation to the total number of TCRs sequenced in each sample. MAIT TCRs were defined by TRAV1-2 paired with TRAJ12, TRAJ20 or TRAJ33, and iNKT TCRs by TRAV10 paired with TRAJ18. A search of VDJdb, accessed on 1 November 2021, was run for TCRs annotated to CMV, EBV and SARS-CoV-2, with TCRs annotated for multiple antigens excluded. The raw public data were reprocessed by TCRdb itself: fastp quality trimming at Q25, MiXCR clonotype calling, in-frame beta chains only. A single entry per CDR3 protein holds the most common genes and DNA from its merged rows. These V and J calls derive from TCRdb rather than the authors' analysis. The sample table shows around 99,000 distinct CDR3 sequences, and 11% are seen once. The ten most abundant clones make up roughly 8% of the sample.

V and J are trimmed by 0 bases and 6 bases, and the gene matches miss 2 bases of the junction. From cysteine to phenylalanine, the CDR3 is 14 amino acids long. Of all the DNA, just the CDR3 is kept, 42 bases in frame from base 1. Based on the germline V gene, the CDR1 and CDR2 sequences are MNHEY and SVGAGI. Regarding this clonotype: Which antigen it targets is not known. Base qualities are not recorded, but no much larger clone differs from it by a single base.

The study was a case-control design nested within a healthcare worker cohort in London, UK, with weekly nasopharyngeal swab PCR tests and blood sampling. Between 23 and 31 March 2020, the week of the UK lockdown, healthcare workers were enrolled and then followed up weekly for as long as 16 weeks. The investigation overall reported the following: VDJdb matching was skewed toward anti-spike CD8 responses and likely underestimated virus-specific expansions by missing private and CD4 specificities.

This sequence was found in an adult who was a healthcare worker with PCR-confirmed SARS-CoV-2 infection or an uninfected control (not recorded which). Sequenced input: whole blood. The rearranged segments are TRBV6-5 and TRBJ2-1; TRBD2 aligns with 7 central bases. The bases are TGTGCCAGCAGTTACTCCTGGACTAGCAATGAGCAGTTCTTC. Translated, it reads CASSYSWTSNEQFF.